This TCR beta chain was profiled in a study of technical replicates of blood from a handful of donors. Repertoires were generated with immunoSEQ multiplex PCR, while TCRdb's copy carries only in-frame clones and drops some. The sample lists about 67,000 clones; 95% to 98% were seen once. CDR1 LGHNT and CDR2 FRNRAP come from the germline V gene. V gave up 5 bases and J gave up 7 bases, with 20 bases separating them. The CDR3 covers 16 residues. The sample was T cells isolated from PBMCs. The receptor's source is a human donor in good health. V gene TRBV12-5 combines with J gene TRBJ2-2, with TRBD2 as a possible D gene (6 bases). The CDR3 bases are TGTGCTAGTGGTCCGGGAGATCTGACCCTCGGCGGGGAGCTGTTTTTT. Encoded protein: CASGPGDLTLGGELFF.